These 11 T cell receptor beta chains were all obtained from the same sample, sequenced in a study of beta chain features in type 1 diabetes. Expressed TCRB transcripts were sequenced because the entire RNA isolate underwent reverse transcription. Here immunoSEQ multiplex PCR was the method, and the copy in TCRdb shows in-frame clones only, minus some. The data contain hundreds of thousands of clones, 30% of them seen just once; the ten biggest clones take up around 0.065%. Sequences were obtained from naive CD4+ T cells from blood. Source of these receptors: a man younger than 30 in good health.

The sample holds a few counts of this clone. The V gene is TRBV4-3, the J gene TRBJ2-3; 10 bases line up with TRBD2. There are 16 residues in the CDR3. Germline values: CDR1 LGHNA, CDR2 YSLEER. After removal of 0 bases from V and 4 bases from J, the junction contained 4 bases not matched to a gene. In nucleotides, the CDR3 is TGCGCCAGCAGCCAAGAGAGCGGGAGGGCCGCAGATACGCAGTATTTT. This encodes CASSQESGRAADTQYF.

The chain links TRBV7-9 to TRBJ2-1; 16 bases map to TRBD2. Germline CDR1 and CDR2: SEHNR and FQNEAQ (reference sequence). The ends lost 5 bases at V and 2 bases at J; junction bases unmatched: 6. This CDR3 has 18 residues. CDR3 sequence (DNA): TGTGCCAGCAGCCTCTCCGGGACTAGCGGGAGGGCCTACAATGAGCAGTTCTTC. It specifies CASSLSGTSGRAYNEQFF.

The sample holds a few counts of this clone. The V call is TRBV2, the J call TRBJ1-5; a possible D gene is TRBD1 (6 bases). This CDR3 has 14 residues. CDR1 and CDR2 (germline): SNHLY, FYNNEI. V gave up 6 bases and J gave up 7 bases, with 16 bases separating them. CDR3 loop: CASSVEQGEQPQHF. CDR3 DNA sequence: TGTGCCAGCAGCGTCGAACAGGGCGAACAGCCCCAGCATTTT.

The rearrangement links TRBV7-8 to TRBJ2-4; D uncertain. Germline V gene sequence: CDR1 SGHVS, CDR2 FQNEAQ. V lost 2 bases and J lost 9, with 5 bases in between. This CDR3 region has 11 residues. The CDR3 loop is CASSLFGIQYF. The DNA of the CDR3 is TGTGCCAGCAGCTTATTTGGCATTCAGTACTTC. The variable domain in full, completed from reference TRBV7-8 and TRBJ2-4, reads GAGVSQSPRYKVAKRGQDVALRCDPISGHVSLFWYQQALGQGPEFLTYFQNEAQLDKSGLPSDRFFAERPEGSVSTLKIQRTQQEDSAVYLCASSLFGIQYFGAGTRLSVL.

Remarks on this clone: This sample includes further DNA sequences coding for the same CDR3. The chain has TRBV7-9 and TRBJ1-2, with 7 bases aligning to TRBD1. Losses at the gene ends were 5 bases for V and 4 bases for J; bases not matched to a gene: 4. The CDR3 has 13 residues. Germline V lookup: CDR1 SEHNR, CDR2 FQNEAQ (reference sequence). The CDR3 DNA follows: TGTGCCAGCAGCCGACAGGGTAGCTATGGCTACACCTTC. Translating it yields CASSRQGSYGYTF.

This chain connects TRBV10-3 to TRBJ2-7; TRBD1 agrees at 7 bases. Germline assignment: CDR1 ENHRY and CDR2 SYGVKD. The CDR3 has 13 amino acids. V shed 8 bases and J 3 bases; nucleotides not matched to a gene: 7. The CDR3 protein is CAIGSSGGYEQYF. CDR3 in DNA: TGTGCCATCGGGTCATCAGGGGGCTACGAGCAGTACTTC.

This clone was picked up a small number of times. This sequence joins TRBV30 and TRBJ2-7; no clear D. The V end was cut by 2 bases, the J end by 1 base, with 18 bases between. Germline CDR1 GTSNPN, CDR2 SVGIG (reference sequence). This CDR3 is built from 16 residues. The CDR3 bases are TGTGCCTGGAGTCTACCGATCGGACGAGGTTCCTACGAGCAGTACTTC. Its translation: CAWSLPIGRGSYEQYF.

This clone was seen a few times. The chain recombines TRBV19 with TRBJ2-6; 7 bases agree with TRBD2. J lost 0 bases, V lost 5 bases, and 7 bases had no gene match. The V gene's germline CDR1 is LNHDA and CDR2 SQIVND (reference sequence). The CDR3 loop spans 17 amino acids. The DNA for the CDR3 is TGTGCCAGTAGTGCAGCGGGATTCAGCTCTGGGGCCAACGTCCTGACTTTC. It translates to CASSAAGFSSGANVLTF.

The V gene is TRBV19, the J gene TRBJ1-2, with TRBD1 matching 9 bases. This CDR3 comprises 14 residues. Looked up from germline, CDR1 is LNHDA and CDR2 is SQIVND (reference sequence). V lost 7 bases and J lost 3; bases outside the gene matches: 6. The chain's CDR3 is CASTHRGQDYGYTF. The CDR3 DNA is TGTGCCAGTACTCACAGGGGGCAAGACTATGGCTACACCTTC.

The table lists this clone with a few counts. CDR3 region: CACSGRLSSYEQYF. The CDR3 DNA is TGTGCCTGCTCCGGACGGCTAAGCTCCTACGAGCAGTACTTC. The V call is TRBV30, the J call TRBJ2-7; D unresolved. V was clipped by 6 bases and J by 0 bases, with 15 bases between them. CDR1 is GTSNPN, CDR2 SVGIG, per germline (reference sequence). There are 14 residues in the CDR3.

This clone was seen only a few times. The chain combines TRBV30 with TRBJ2-7, with D possibly matching TRBD2 (6 bases). Germline V lookup: CDR1 GTSNPN, CDR2 SVGIG (reference sequence). V lost 6 bases, J lost 4 bases, and 22 bases lay in between. The CDR3 has 15 amino acids. The CDR3 DNA follows: TGTGCCTGTAAACCCCCGGGACTGGGCCTATACGAGCAGTACTTC. It encodes CACKPPGLGLYEQYF. Drawing the rest from reference TRBV30 and TRBJ2-7, the complete variable domain is SQTIHQWPATLVQPVGSPLSLECTVEGTSNPNLYWYRQAAGRGLQLLFYSVGIGQISSEVPQNLSASRPQDRQFILSSKKLLLSDSGFYLCACKPPGLGLYEQYFGPGTRLTVT.